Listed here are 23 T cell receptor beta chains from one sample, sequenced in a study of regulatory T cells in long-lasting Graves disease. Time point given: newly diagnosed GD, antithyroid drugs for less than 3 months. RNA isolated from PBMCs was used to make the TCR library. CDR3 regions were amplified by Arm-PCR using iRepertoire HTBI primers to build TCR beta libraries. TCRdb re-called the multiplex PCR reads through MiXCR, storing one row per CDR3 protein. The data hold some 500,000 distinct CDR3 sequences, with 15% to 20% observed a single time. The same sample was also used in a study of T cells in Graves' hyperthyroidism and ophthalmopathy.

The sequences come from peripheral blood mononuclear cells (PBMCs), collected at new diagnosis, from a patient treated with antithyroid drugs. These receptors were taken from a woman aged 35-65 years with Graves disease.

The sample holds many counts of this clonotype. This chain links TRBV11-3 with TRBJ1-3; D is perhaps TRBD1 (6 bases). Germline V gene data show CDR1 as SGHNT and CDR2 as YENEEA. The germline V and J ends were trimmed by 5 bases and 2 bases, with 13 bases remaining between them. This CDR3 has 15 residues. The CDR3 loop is CASSGGQTTGNTIYF. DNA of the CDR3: TGTGCCAGCAGCGGGGGACAAACGACTGGAAACACCATATATTTT. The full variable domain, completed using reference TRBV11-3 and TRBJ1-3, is EAGVVQSPRYKIIEKKQPVAFWCNPISGHNTLYWYLQNLGQGPELLIRYENEEAVDDSQLPKDRFSAERLKGVDSTLKIQPAELGDSAVYLCASSGGQTTGNTIYFGEGSWLTVV.

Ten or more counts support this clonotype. Here the CDR3 reads CASIQGGGYNEQFF. The CDR3 DNA reads as TGTGCCAGCATCCAAGGGGGGGGGTACAATGAGCAGTTCTTC. V gene TRBV28 combines with J gene TRBJ2-1; tentative D call: TRBD2 (7 bases). CDR1 is MDHEN and CDR2 is SYDVKM in the germline V gene. V lost 7 bases to trimming and J lost 4 bases, with 14 bases between them. This CDR3 region has 14 residues.

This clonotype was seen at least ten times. The CDR3 DNA follows: TGTGCCAGCACCCCAGGGGATCGGAATTCACCCCTCCACTTT. Amino acid sequence: CASTPGDRNSPLHF. The rearrangement uses TRBV12-3 or TRBV12-4 and TRBJ1-6; D perhaps matches TRBD1 (6 bases). The V end lost 7 bases, the J end lost 7 bases, and 14 bases lay between the germline ends. The CDR3 runs 14 residues.

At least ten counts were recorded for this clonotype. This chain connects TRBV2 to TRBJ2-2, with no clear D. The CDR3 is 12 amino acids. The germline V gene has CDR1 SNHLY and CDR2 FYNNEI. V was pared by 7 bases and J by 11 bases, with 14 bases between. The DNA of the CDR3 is TGTGCCAGCACCAGAGGTTCAGGAGAGCTGTTTTTT. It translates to CASTRGSGELFF. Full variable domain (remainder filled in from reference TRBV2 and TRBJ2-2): EPEVTQTPSHQVTQMGQEVILRCVPISNHLYFYWYRQILGQKVEFLVSFYNNEISEKSEIFDDQFSVERPDGSNFTLKIRSTKLEDSAMYFCASTRGSGELFFGEGSRLTVL.

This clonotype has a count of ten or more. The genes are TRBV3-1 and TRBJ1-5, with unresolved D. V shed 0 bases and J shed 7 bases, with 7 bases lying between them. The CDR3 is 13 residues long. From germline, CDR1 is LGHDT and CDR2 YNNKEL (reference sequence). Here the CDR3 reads CASSQEVAQPQHF. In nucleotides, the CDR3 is TGTGCCAGCAGCCAAGAGGTCGCGCAGCCCCAGCATTTT.

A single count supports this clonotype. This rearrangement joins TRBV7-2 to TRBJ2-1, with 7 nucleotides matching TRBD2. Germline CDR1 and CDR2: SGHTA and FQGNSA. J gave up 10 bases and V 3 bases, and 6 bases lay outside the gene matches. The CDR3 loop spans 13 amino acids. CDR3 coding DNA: TGTGCCAGCAGCTTGGGAACTAGCGTCGAGCAGTTCTTC. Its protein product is CASSLGTSVEQFF.

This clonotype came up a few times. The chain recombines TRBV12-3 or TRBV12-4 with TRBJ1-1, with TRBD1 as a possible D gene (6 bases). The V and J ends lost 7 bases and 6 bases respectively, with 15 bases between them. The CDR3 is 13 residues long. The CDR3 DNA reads TGTGCCAGCAAGAGGGGGGGGGGGGCTGAAGCTTTCTTT. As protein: CASKRGGGAEAFF.

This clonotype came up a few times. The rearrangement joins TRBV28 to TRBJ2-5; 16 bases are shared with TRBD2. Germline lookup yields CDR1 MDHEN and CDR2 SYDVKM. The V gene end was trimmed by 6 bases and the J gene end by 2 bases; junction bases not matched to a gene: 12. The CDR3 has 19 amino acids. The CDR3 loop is CASSHPGTSGGDGQETQYF. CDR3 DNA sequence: TGTGCCAGCAGCCACCCCGGGACTAGCGGGGGGGACGGTCAAGAGACCCAGTACTTC.

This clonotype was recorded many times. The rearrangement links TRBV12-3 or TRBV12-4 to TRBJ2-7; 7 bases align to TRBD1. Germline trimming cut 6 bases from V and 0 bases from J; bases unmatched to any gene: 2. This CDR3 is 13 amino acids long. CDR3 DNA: TGTGCCAGCAGGGACAGGAGCTCCTACGAGCAGTACTTC. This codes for CASRDRSSYEQYF.

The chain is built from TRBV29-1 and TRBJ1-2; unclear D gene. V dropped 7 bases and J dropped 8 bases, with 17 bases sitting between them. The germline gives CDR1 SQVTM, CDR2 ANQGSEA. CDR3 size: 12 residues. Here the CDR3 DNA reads TGCAGCGCCACGTCCGGAGAGATAGGCTACACCTTC. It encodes CSATSGEIGYTF.

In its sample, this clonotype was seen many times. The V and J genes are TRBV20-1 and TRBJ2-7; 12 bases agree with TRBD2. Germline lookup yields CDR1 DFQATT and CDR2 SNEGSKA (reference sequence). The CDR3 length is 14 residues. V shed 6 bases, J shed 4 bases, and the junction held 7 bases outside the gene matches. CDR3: CSAVLAGGRYEQYF. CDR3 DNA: TGCAGTGCCGTACTAGCGGGGGGTAGGTACGAGCAGTACTTC.

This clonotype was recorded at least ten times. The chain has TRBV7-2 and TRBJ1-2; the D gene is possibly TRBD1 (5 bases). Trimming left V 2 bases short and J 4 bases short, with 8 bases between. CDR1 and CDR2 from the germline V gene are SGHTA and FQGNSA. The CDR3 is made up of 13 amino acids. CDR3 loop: CASSLRGFYGYTF. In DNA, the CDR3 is TGTGCCAGCAGCTTAAGGGGATTCTATGGCTACACCTTC.

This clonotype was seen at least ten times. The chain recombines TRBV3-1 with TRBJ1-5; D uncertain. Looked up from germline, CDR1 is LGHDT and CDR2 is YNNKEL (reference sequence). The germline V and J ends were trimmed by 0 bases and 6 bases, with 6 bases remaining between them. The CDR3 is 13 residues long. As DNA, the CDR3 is TGTGCCAGCAGCCAAGATGTAACTCAGCCCCAGCATTTT. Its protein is CASSQDVTQPQHF.

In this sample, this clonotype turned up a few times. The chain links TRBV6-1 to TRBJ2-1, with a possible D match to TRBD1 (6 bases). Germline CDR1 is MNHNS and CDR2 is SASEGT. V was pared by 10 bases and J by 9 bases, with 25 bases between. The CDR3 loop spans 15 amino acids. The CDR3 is CATLVGQGHRSEQFF. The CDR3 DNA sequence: TGTGCCACCCTAGTGGGGCAGGGGCACCGGAGTGAGCAGTTCTTC.

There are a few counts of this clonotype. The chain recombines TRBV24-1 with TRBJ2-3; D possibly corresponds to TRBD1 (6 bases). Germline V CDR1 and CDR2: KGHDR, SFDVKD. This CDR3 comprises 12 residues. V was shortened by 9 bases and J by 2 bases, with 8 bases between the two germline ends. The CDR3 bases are TGTGCCACCTGGGGGCACACAGATACGCAGTATTTT. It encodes CATWGHTDTQYF.

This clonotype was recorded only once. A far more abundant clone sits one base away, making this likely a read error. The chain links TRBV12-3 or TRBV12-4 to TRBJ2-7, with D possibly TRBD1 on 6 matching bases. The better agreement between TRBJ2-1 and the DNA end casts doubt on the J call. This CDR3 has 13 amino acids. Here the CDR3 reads CASRRTVSYEQFF. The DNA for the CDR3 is TGTGCCAGCAGAAGGACAGTCTCCTACGAGCAGTTCTTC.

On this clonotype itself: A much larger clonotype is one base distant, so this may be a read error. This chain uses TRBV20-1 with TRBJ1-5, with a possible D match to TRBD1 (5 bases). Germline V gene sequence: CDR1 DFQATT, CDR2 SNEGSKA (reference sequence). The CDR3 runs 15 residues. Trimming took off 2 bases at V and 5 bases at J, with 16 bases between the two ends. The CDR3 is CSARIPGRLYQPQHF. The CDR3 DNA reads TGCAGTGCTAGAATTCCGGGACGCCTATATCAGCCCCAGCATTTT.

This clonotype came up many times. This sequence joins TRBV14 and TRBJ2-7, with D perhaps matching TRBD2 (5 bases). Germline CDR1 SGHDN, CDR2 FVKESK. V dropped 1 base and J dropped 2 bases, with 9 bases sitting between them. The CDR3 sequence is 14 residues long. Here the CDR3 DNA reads TGTGCCAGCAGCCAAGTAGGCGGGCCCTACGAGCAGTACTTC. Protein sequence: CASSQVGGPYEQYF. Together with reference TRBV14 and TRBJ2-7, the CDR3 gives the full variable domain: EAGVTQFPSHSVIEKGQTVTLRCDPISGHDNLYWYRRVMGKEIKFLLHFVKESKQDESGMPNNRFLAERTGGTYSTLKVQPAELEDSGVYFCASSQVGGPYEQYFGPGTRLTVT.

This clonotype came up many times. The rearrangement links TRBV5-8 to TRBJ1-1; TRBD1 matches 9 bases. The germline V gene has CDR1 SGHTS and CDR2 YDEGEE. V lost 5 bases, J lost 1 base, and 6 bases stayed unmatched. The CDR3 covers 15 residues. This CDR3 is CASSRYRGQNTEAFF. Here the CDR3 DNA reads TGTGCCAGCAGTCGTTACAGGGGGCAGAACACTGAAGCTTTCTTT. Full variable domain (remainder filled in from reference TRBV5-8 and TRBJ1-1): EAGVTQSPTHLIKTRGQQATLRCSPISGHTSVYWYQQALGLGLQFLLWYDEGEERNRGNFPPRFSGRQFPNYSSELNVNALELEDSALYLCASSRYRGQNTEAFFGQGTRLTVV.

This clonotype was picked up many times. CDR3 nucleotides: TGTGCCAGCAGTTACTCAGTGGCCCGGGGACAGGGGACTGAAGCTTTCTTT. Translated, it gives CASSYSVARGQGTEAFF. V usage is TRBV6-5 and J usage is TRBJ1-1; TRBD1 matches at 10 bases. After removal of 0 bases from V and 5 bases from J, the junction contained 9 bases not matched to a gene. From germline, CDR1 is MNHEY and CDR2 SVGAGI. There are 17 residues in the CDR3.

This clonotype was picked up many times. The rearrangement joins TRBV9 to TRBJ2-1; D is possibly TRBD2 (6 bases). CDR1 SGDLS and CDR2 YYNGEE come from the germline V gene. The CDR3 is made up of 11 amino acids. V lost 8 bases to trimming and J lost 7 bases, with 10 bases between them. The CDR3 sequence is CARGLYNEQFF. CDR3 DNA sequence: TGTGCCAGGGGACTTTATAATGAGCAGTTCTTC.

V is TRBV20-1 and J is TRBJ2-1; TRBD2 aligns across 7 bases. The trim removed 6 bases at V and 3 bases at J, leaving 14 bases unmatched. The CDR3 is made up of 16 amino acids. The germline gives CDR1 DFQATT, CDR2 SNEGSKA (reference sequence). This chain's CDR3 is CSAGGGTPWDYNEQFF. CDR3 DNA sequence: TGCAGTGCGGGGGGGGGGACTCCTTGGGACTACAATGAGCAGTTCTTC.

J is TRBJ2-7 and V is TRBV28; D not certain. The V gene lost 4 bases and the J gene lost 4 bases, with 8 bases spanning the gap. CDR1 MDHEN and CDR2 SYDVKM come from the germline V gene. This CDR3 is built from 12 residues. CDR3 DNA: TGTGCCAGCAGTTACCAGATATACGAGCAGTACTTC. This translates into CASSYQIYEQYF.